This T cell receptor (beta chain) emerged from a study of blood T cell repertoires in COVID-19. Study in general: Material from acute and convalescent COVID-19 was sourced from the United States, Italy and Spain. Sources were T cells, B-cell-depleted T cells, or PBMCs; the material itself was cDNA or gDNA.

As originally analysed: For nucleated cells, counts were estimated from reference gene primer amplification. Assay used: immunoSEQ multiplex PCR; TCRdb lists only in-frame clones, some missing. V and J calls and clone size are given by that table; D and trimming were obtained from the DNA. The sample records roughly 280,000 clones, 84% being singletons. Sequenced input: peripheral blood. The source is a man in his 60s with acute or convalescent COVID-19.

CDR3 sequence reads: CASSELAGVGELFF. CDR3 nucleotides: TGTGCCAGCAGTGAACTAGCGGGAGTAGGGGAGCTGTTTTTT. The genes are TRBV6-1 and TRBJ2-2; TRBD2 aligns across 10 bases. The V and J ends lost 2 bases and 8 bases, in that order; junction bases with no gene match: 2. CDR3 size: 14 residues. The V gene's germline CDR1 is MNHNS and CDR2 SASEGT.